A selection of T cell receptor beta chains follows, all from one sample in a study of T cell responses to AZD1222 COVID-19 vaccine. Here immunoSEQ multiplex PCR was the method, and the copy in TCRdb shows in-frame clones only, minus some. Here the sample spans nearly 100,000 clones, 70% to 90% being singletons. The source material was peripheral blood, sampled on day 0 of AZD1222 vaccination. The receptors here all came from an adult in good health. The CDR3 runs from the conserved cysteine through the conserved F or W. Fields, in order: D gene, clone size, J gene, V gene, CDR3 protein, CDR3 DNA. D genes are given only for firm matches. Size is stated for part of the rows, as once, few or many counts, or as a class when the clone is expanded.

>TRBD1|.|TRBJ1-2|TRBV6-5
CASSYETGSGYTF
TGTGCCAGCAGTTACGAGACAGGGAGCGGCTACACCTTC
>.|.|TRBJ1-5|TRBV19
CASSIRGSQPQHF
TGTGCCAGTAGTATAAGGGGGAGTCAGCCCCAGCATTTT
>.|.|TRBJ2-3|TRBV5-1
CASSSEGSTGRTDTQYF
TGCGCCAGCAGCTCCGAAGGGTCTACGGGGCGCACAGATACGCAGTATTTT
>.|.|TRBJ2-1|TRBV5-1
CASSSYRDNEQFF
TGCGCCAGCAGCAGCTACAGGGACAATGAGCAGTTCTTC
>.|.|TRBJ2-5|TRBV11-3
CASSWDSLETQYF
TGTGCCAGCAGCTGGGACTCATTGGAGACCCAGTACTTC
>.|once|TRBJ1-5|TRBV19
CASSLDPSNQPQHF
TGTGCCAGTAGTCTCGACCCAAGCAATCAGCCCCAGCATTTT
>TRBD2|.|TRBJ2-7|TRBV30
CAWSLGTSGGYEQYF
TGTGCCTGGAGCTTAGGGACTAGCGGGGGCTACGAGCAGTACTTC
>.|.|TRBJ1-1|TRBV7-9
CASSQPGASFEAFF
TGTGCCAGCAGCCAACCAGGGGCATCATTTGAAGCTTTCTTT
>.|once|TRBJ1-3|TRBV15
CATSMGGDGNTIYF
TGTGCCACCAGCATGGGTGGGGATGGAAACACCATATATTTT
>.|.|TRBJ1-6|TRBV25-1
CASRAGSQHSPLHF
TGTGCCAGCAGAGCAGGGAGCCAGCATTCACCCCTCCACTTT
>.|.|TRBJ2-3|TRBV28
CASTLRSRVGDTQYF
TGTGCCAGCACCTTACGGTCGAGGGTGGGAGATACGCAGTATTTT
>.|.|TRBJ1-2|TRBV7-3
CASGQGSYGYTF
TGTGCCAGCGGGCAGGGTTCCTATGGCTACACCTTC
>.|.|TRBJ1-3|TRBV18
CASSPPEGARGNTIYF
TGTGCCAGCTCACCACCGGAAGGGGCTCGTGGAAACACCATATATTTT
>TRBD1|.|TRBJ1-6|TRBV30
CAWSARTGRNSPLHF
TGTGCCTGGAGTGCTAGGACAGGGAGGAATTCACCCCTCCACTTT
>TRBD1|.|TRBJ1-1|TRBV28
CASHRGGEAFF
TGTGCCAGCCACAGGGGGGGTGAAGCTTTCTTT
>.|.|TRBJ2-7|TRBV11-3
CASSPDPGYEQYF
TGTGCCAGCAGCCCCGACCCAGGGTACGAGCAGTACTTC
>.|.|TRBJ1-2|TRBV5-1
CASSFGFVGYTF
TGCGCCAGCAGCTTTGGGTTTGTTGGCTACACCTTC
>TRBD2|.|TRBJ2-4|TRBV19
CASSIRGDGDIQYF
TGTGCCAGTAGTATACGGGGGGATGGAGACATTCAGTACTTC
>.|few|TRBJ1-6|TRBV6-5
CASTTGHNSPLHF
TGTGCCAGCACGACAGGCCATAATTCACCCCTCCACTTT
>.|.|TRBJ2-7|TRBV5-4
CASSLGAGSSYEQYF
TGTGCCAGCAGCCTGGGCGCGGGGTCCTCCTACGAGCAGTACTTC
>.|.|TRBJ2-7|TRBV7-7
CASSLDTLTYEQYF
TGTGCTAGCAGCTTAGATACCTTAACCTACGAGCAGTACTTC
>.|.|TRBJ1-5|TRBV16
CASSHRDTNQPQHF
TGTGCCAGCAGCCACCGGGACACAAATCAGCCCCAGCATTTT
>.|.|TRBJ1-6|TRBV6-2/TRBV6-3
CASSREENSPLHF
TGTGCCAGCAGTCGAGAAGAGAATTCACCCCTCCACTTT
>TRBD2|.|TRBJ2-5|TRBV11-2
CASSFSPPSGGIRETQYF
TGTGCCAGCAGCTTTTCCCCCCCAAGCGGGGGGATCAGGGAGACCCAGTACTTC
>.|.|TRBJ2-7|TRBV4-1
CASSEAPTATYEQYF
TGCGCCAGCAGCGAAGCCCCAACAGCAACCTACGAGCAGTACTTC
>.|.|TRBJ2-3|TRBV7-9
CASSLQGLSTDTQYF
TGTGCCAGCAGCTTGCAAGGACTATCCACAGATACGCAGTATTTT
>.|.|TRBJ2-7|TRBV19
CASSIGQSYEQYF
TGTGCCAGTAGTATAGGACAGTCCTACGAGCAGTACTTC
>.|.|TRBJ1-1|TRBV6-1
CASSDRRRSEAFF
TGTGCCAGCAGTGACAGACGCCGTTCTGAAGCTTTCTTT
>.|.|TRBJ2-7|TRBV28
CASSPPNGYSYEQYF
TGTGCCAGCAGTCCGCCCAACGGCTACTCCTACGAGCAGTACTTC
>TRBD1|.|TRBJ1-4|TRBV7-9
CASSRGQGAWKLFF
TGTGCCAGCAGCCGGGGACAGGGGGCATGGAAACTGTTTTTT
>.|.|TRBJ2-3|TRBV7-9
CASIRDGHTDTQYF
TGTGCCAGCATCAGGGACGGTCACACAGATACGCAGTATTTT
>.|.|TRBJ1-2|TRBV2
CASSEGEENYGYTF
TGTGCCAGCAGTGAAGGGGAGGAAAACTATGGCTACACCTTC
>TRBD2|.|TRBJ2-1|TRBV2
CASRSPAGGNEQFF
TGTGCCAGCAGGTCCCCGGCGGGAGGTAATGAGCAGTTCTTC
>.|once|TRBJ1-2|TRBV24-1
CATTDRSGNGYTF
TGTGCCACCACCGACCGGAGTGGGAATGGCTACACCTTC
>TRBD1|.|TRBJ1-1|TRBV5-4
CASSLGFGTGGPEAFF
TGTGCCAGCAGCTTAGGATTCGGGACAGGGGGACCAGAAGCTTTCTTT
>TRBD1|few|TRBJ1-4|TRBV10-1
CASSESGQQGHEKLFF
TGCGCCAGCAGTGAGTCGGGGCAACAGGGGCACGAAAAACTGTTTTTT
>.|.|TRBJ1-3|TRBV29-1
CSVDWGGFSGNTIYF
TGCAGCGTTGACTGGGGGGGCTTCTCTGGAAACACCATATATTTT
>TRBD1|.|TRBJ1-5|TRBV5-8
CASTYRQGSNQPQHF
TGTGCCAGCACCTACCGACAGGGAAGCAATCAGCCCCAGCATTTT
>TRBD1|.|TRBJ1-1|TRBV19
CASKREQGSMSNTEAFF
TGTGCCAGTAAGAGGGAACAGGGGAGTATGTCGAACACTGAAGCTTTCTTT
>TRBD1|.|TRBJ1-1|TRBV13
CASSLDRGLMNTEAFF
TGTGCCAGCAGCTTAGACAGGGGTTTGATGAACACTGAAGCTTTCTTT
>.|.|TRBJ1-1|TRBV7-2
CASSLGHLNTEAFF
TGTGCCAGCAGCTTAGGCCACCTGAACACTGAAGCTTTCTTT
>.|.|TRBJ2-7|TRBV2
CASRTGSYEQYF
TGTGCCAGCAGAACAGGATCCTACGAGCAGTACTTC
>.|.|TRBJ1-2|TRBV20-1
CSASLFGGAGYTF
TGCAGTGCTAGTCTATTCGGGGGCGCTGGCTACACCTTC
>.|few|TRBJ1-1|TRBV11-3
CASSPRGREIAEAFF
TGTGCCAGCAGCCCCAGGGGAAGGGAAATAGCTGAAGCTTTCTTT
>.|.|TRBJ2-2|TRBV6-9
CASSSLGGDTGELFF
TGTGCCAGCAGTTCTCTCGGAGGGGACACCGGGGAGCTGTTTTTT
>TRBD2|.|TRBJ2-3|TRBV5-1
CASSLSGGPADTQYF
TGCGCCAGCAGCTTGTCGGGGGGGCCCGCAGATACGCAGTATTTT
>.|.|TRBJ2-1|TRBV4-1
CASSYSSDYIEQFF
TGCGCCAGCAGTTATTCCTCCGACTATATAGAGCAGTTCTTC
>TRBD1|.|TRBJ1-1|TRBV18
CASSIGGPGTEAFF
TGTGCCAGCTCGATAGGGGGCCCGGGGACTGAAGCTTTCTTT
>.|.|TRBJ1-6|TRBV6-5
CASSYSTRNSPLHF
TGTGCCAGCAGTTACTCGACGCGTAATTCACCCCTCCACTTT
>.|.|TRBJ2-7|TRBV11-2
CASSLERSEQYF
TGTGCCAGCAGCTTAGAGAGGTCCGAGCAGTACTTC
>.|.|TRBJ1-1|TRBV12-5
CASGLTPSVYTEAFF
TGTGCTAGTGGCCTGACGCCGTCCGTGTACACTGAAGCTTTCTTT
>.|.|TRBJ1-6|TRBV5-1
CASSLGASGNSPLHF
TGCGCCAGCAGCTTGGGGGCGTCGGGCAATTCACCCCTCCACTTT
>.|.|TRBJ2-1|TRBV4-3
CASSHSTRDGQQFF
TGCGCCAGCAGCCATTCTACGCGGGACGGGCAGCAGTTCTTC
>.|few|TRBJ1-6|TRBV18
CASSPMRNSPLHF
TGTGCCAGCTCACCAATGCGGAATTCACCCCTCCACTTT